The clone carrying this TCR beta chain was counted at least ten times. The antigen is unknown. One end of the junction varies from germline; a read error may be responsible. The sample comes from a study of Graves' ophthalmopathy and Graves' hyperthyroidism. The study's findings and limits: Clonotypes were expanded in thyroid at above 0.001 frequency, and most also appeared in blood.

Amplifying from RNA transcripts, the study obtained TCR beta CDR3 regions. Second-round multiplex PCR followed a first-round RT-PCR using HTBI primers. MiXCR was run by TCRdb on the multiplex PCR reads, yielding one entry per CDR3 protein. The repertoire holds about 340,000 distinct CDR3 sequences, 17% seen once, with 10% to 15% in the top ten. Germline V CDR1 and CDR2: SEHNR, FQNEAQ (reference sequence). CDR3 length: 15 amino acids. Pregnancy or lactation, uncontrolled infections and other autoimmune diseases were grounds for excluding patients. PBMCs were isolated from an approximately 10 ml sample of fresh peripheral blood.

Input material: peripheral blood. V usage is TRBV7-9 and J usage is TRBJ2-5; TRBD2 is a possible D gene (6 bases). The source of this sequence is an adult man with Graves' ophthalmopathy. CDR3: CASSNGLAIQETQYF. Here the CDR3 DNA reads TGTGCCAGCAGCAATGGGCTAGCGATCCAAGAGACTCAGTACTTC.